Presented here are 7 T cell receptor beta chains from one specimen sequenced in a study of blood T cell repertoires in COVID-19. Profiling relied on immunoSEQ multiplex PCR, and the TCRdb table lists in-frame clones only, not all of them. The table records around 190,000 clones, 88% of them present only once. What was sequenced was peripheral blood. The receptors originated from a human donor in a cohort sampled during active COVID-19.

The CDR3 sequence: CASSLAGGSYEQYF. As DNA, the CDR3 is TGTGCCAGCAGCTTAGCGGGAGGCTCCTACGAGCAGTACTTC. The genes are TRBV7-8 and TRBJ2-7; tentatively, D is TRBD2 (6 bases). CDR1 and CDR2 (germline): SGHVS, FQNEAQ. Trimming shortened V by 0 bases and J by 0 bases, and 6 bases separated the two germline ends. The CDR3 sequence is 14 residues long.

The J gene is TRBJ1-4, the V gene TRBV19; TRBD1 agrees at 10 bases. Germline V gene lookup returns CDR1 LNHDA and CDR2 SQIVND (reference sequence). After removal of 5 bases from V and 5 bases from J, the junction contained 5 bases not matched to a gene. CDR3 length: 15 amino acids. CDR3 nucleotide sequence: TGTGCCAGTAGTGTTCCGGGACAGGGGAATGAAAAACTGTTTTTT. As protein: CASSVPGQGNEKLFF.

The V and J genes are TRBV18 and TRBJ2-2; 8 bases are shared with TRBD1. The CDR3 totals 14 residues. V shed 8 bases, J shed 6 bases, and the junction held 8 bases outside the gene matches. CDR1 KGHSH and CDR2 LQKENI come from the germline V gene. CDR3 region: CASPGTGGAGELFF. The DNA for the CDR3 is TGTGCCAGCCCGGGGACAGGAGGAGCCGGGGAGCTGTTTTTT.

The chain employs TRBV5-1 and TRBJ2-3, with 8 nucleotides matching TRBD1. Trimming at V came to 5 bases and at J to 0 bases, leaving 2 bases not matched to a gene. Germline V lookup: CDR1 SGHRS, CDR2 YFSETQ. The CDR3 sequence is 14 residues long. The CDR3 DNA reads TGCGCCAGCAGACAGGGGGAGAGCACAGATACGCAGTATTTT. The encoded protein is CASRQGESTDTQYF. The whole variable domain, filled in from reference TRBV5-1 and TRBJ2-3, reads KAGVTQTPRYLIKTRGQQVTLSCSPISGHRSVSWYQQTPGQGLQFLFEYFSETQRNKGNFPGRFSGRQFSNSRSEMNVSTLELGDSALYLCASRQGESTDTQYFGPGTRLTVL.

The rearrangement links TRBV5-1 to TRBJ2-3; TRBD2 matches 9 bases. The CDR3 is 16 amino acids. The germline V gene encodes CDR1 SGHRS and CDR2 YFSETQ. The junction had 8 bases not matched to a gene; V was cut back by 4 bases and J by 2 bases. The CDR3, as DNA: TGCGCCAGCAGCGTCTTAGCGGGGGCCCCCACAGATACGCAGTATTTT. Its translation is CASSVLAGAPTDTQYF.

This clone was recorded once. The rearrangement links TRBV7-9 to TRBJ2-1; weak D call: TRBD2 (6 bases). CDR3 length: 17 residues. Between the trimmed V and J ends, which lost 1 base and 1 base, there was a span of 14 bases. The germline V gene encodes CDR1 SEHNR and CDR2 FQNEAQ (reference sequence). CDR3 DNA sequence: TGTGCCAGCAGCTTAGGTCGGGGGACCGGGTCCTACAATGAGCAGTTCTTC. Translated, it gives CASSLGRGTGSYNEQFF.

This chain links TRBV6-2 or TRBV6-3 with TRBJ2-2; maybe TRBD1 (5 bases). V lost 5 bases and J lost 3, with 16 bases in between. The CDR3 runs 16 residues. Germline values: CDR1 MNHEY, CDR2 SVGEGT. The CDR3 coding sequence is TGTGCCAGCAGTCCCCCTGGGCAGGGATACACCGGGGAGCTGTTTTTT. As protein: CASSPPGQGYTGELFF.